This is a list of T cell receptor beta chains from one sample in a study of early stage breast cancer tumors. Produced via immunoSEQ multiplex PCR; TCRdb's table is partial and in-frame only. This repertoire shows 70,000 or so clones, approximately 84% found once; its top ten account for approximately 4.5%. Sequencing was done on a sample of blood. These receptors were obtained from a person aged 35-50 years with breast cancer. Each CDR3 is given with its conserved first and last residue. D genes are given only for firm matches. Some rows mark clone size as missing; the rest say once, few, many or name a class of expanded clone.

D | size | J | V | DNA | CDR3
NA | NA | TRBJ2-1 | TRBV30 | TGTGCCTGGAACCGGGCGGGACCCATTTCTGGTGAGCAGTTCTTC | CAWNRAGPISGEQFF
TRBD2 | once | TRBJ2-1 | TRBV30 | TGTGCCTGGAGTACAGGGACTAGCGGGATGGGGAGGGAGTTCTTC | CAWSTGTSGMGREFF
TRBD1 | NA | TRBJ2-7 | TRBV2 | TGTGCCAGCAGCGTGGGACAGGGGGTCTACGAGCAGTACTTC | CASSVGQGVYEQYF
TRBD1 | NA | TRBJ2-3 | TRBV6-6 | TGTGCCAGCAGTTATAGGACAGGGGGAAGAGATACGCAGTATTTT | CASSYRTGGRDTQYF
TRBD1 | NA | TRBJ1-2 | TRBV28 | TGTGCCAGCAGTCTCGACAGGGCGACGCGGGGCTACACCTTC | CASSLDRATRGYTF
TRBD2 | once | TRBJ2-7 | TRBV18 | TGTGCCAGCTCACTAACTAGCGGGAGCTCCTACGAGCAGTACTTC | CASSLTSGSSYEQYF
NA | NA | TRBJ1-4 | TRBV2 | TGTGCCAGCAGTGAACCCAGGGTAGGAACTAATGAAAAACTGTTTTTT | CASSEPRVGTNEKLFF
TRBD1 | NA | TRBJ2-7 | TRBV28 | TGTGCCAGCAGGGGACAGCGAAAAGGTGGCTACGAGCAGTACTTC | CASRGQRKGGYEQYF
TRBD1 | NA | TRBJ1-4 | TRBV19 | TGTGCCAGTAGTGACAGGGGGCGAGGTGCAACTAATGAAAAACTGTTTTTT | CASSDRGRGATNEKLFF
NA | NA | TRBJ2-1 | TRBV18 | TGTGCCAGCTCACCCGACAGGACTTACAATGAGCAGTTCTTC | CASSPDRTYNEQFF
NA | NA | TRBJ2-1 | TRBV11-2 | TGTGCCAGCAGCTTTTCAGGGGAAGGTGAGCAGTTCTTC | CASSFSGEGEQFF
NA | NA | TRBJ2-7 | TRBV11-2 | TGTGCCAGCAGCTTATCTGGTCCCCTATCCTACGAGCAGTACTTC | CASSLSGPLSYEQYF
TRBD1 | NA | TRBJ2-1 | TRBV5-6 | TGTGCCAGCAGCTTGAGGACAGGGGGCAACGATGAGCAGTTCTTC | CASSLRTGGNDEQFF
NA | few | TRBJ1-2 | TRBV4-1 | TGCGCCACCTCGCGGGGGAACAACTATGGCTACACCTTC | CATSRGNNYGYTF
TRBD2 | once | TRBJ2-5 | TRBV11-1 | TGTGCCAGCAGCCCCCGGACTAGCGGCCGCCCAACAAAAGAGACCCAGTACTTC | CASSPRTSGRPTKETQYF
NA | NA | TRBJ2-1 | TRBV9 | TGTGCCAGCAGCGTACAAGACAGCAACAATGAGCAGTTCTTC | CASSVQDSNNEQFF
NA | NA | TRBJ1-1 | TRBV7-9 | TGTGCCAGCAGTTTCGGTGGACAGACGAACACTGAAGCTTTCTTT | CASSFGGQTNTEAFF
TRBD2 | NA | TRBJ2-7 | TRBV27 | TGTGCCAGCAGATGGGGGTCTAGCGGGAGCTCCTACGAGCAGTACTTC | CASRWGSSGSSYEQYF
TRBD1 | NA | TRBJ1-4 | TRBV19 | TGTGCCAGTAGTAGAAGGACAGGGGAGGCTGAAAAACTGTTTTTT | CASSRRTGEAEKLFF
NA | NA | TRBJ2-7 | TRBV6-1 | TGTGCCAGCAGTGCGCAATCCGTCTTCTGGGACGAGCAGTACTTC | CASSAQSVFWDEQYF
NA | NA | TRBJ1-1 | TRBV14 | TGTGCCAGCAGCCCTGGCCTCGGGACTGAAGCTTTCTTT | CASSPGLGTEAFF
NA | NA | TRBJ2-5 | TRBV4-1 | TGCGCCAGCAGCCAGTATTACCAAGAGACCCAGTACTTC | CASSQYYQETQYF
TRBD2 | NA | TRBJ2-1 | TRBV6-1 | TGTGCCAGCAGTGAAGGACTGGGGCTAGCGGGATCGAACGAGCAGTTCTTC | CASSEGLGLAGSNEQFF
NA | NA | TRBJ2-3 | TRBV29-1 | TGCAGCAGGGGTTGGGGACCCACGCAGTATTTT | CSRGWGPTQYF
TRBD1 | once | TRBJ2-7 | TRBV6-6 | TGTGCCAGCATCCTGGGACAGGGGGCTTACGAGCAGTACTTC | CASILGQGAYEQYF
NA | NA | TRBJ1-3 | TRBV27 | TGTGCCAGCAGTACCAGGGGCTCTGGAAACACCATATATTTT | CASSTRGSGNTIYF
NA | NA | TRBJ1-2 | TRBV10-3 | TGTGCCACATCATCAGGGAAAGAGGGACAAATCCTTAGTGATGGCTACACCTTC | CATSSGKEGQILSDGYTF
NA | NA | TRBJ1-1 | TRBV6-1 | TGTGCCAGCAGGGACTTAGGGGCAGGGAACACTGAAGCTTTCTTT | CASRDLGAGNTEAFF
TRBD1 | once | TRBJ1-1 | TRBV5-4 | TGTGCCAGCAGCTCGACCGGGACAGCTTACACTGAAGCTTTCTTT | CASSSTGTAYTEAFF
TRBD1 | NA | TRBJ2-4 | TRBV28 | TGTGCCAGCAGTTGGGACAGGGGTGACAAAAACATTCAGTACTTC | CASSWDRGDKNIQYF
TRBD1 | once | TRBJ2-3 | TRBV29-1 | TGCAGCGTCCACAGGGGGGATACGCAGTATTTT | CSVHRGDTQYF
TRBD1 | few | TRBJ1-2 | TRBV18 | TGTGCCAACAGACAGGGTTCATCCGATGGCTACACCTTC | CANRQGSSDGYTF
NA | NA | TRBJ1-5 | TRBV14 | TGTGCCAGCAGCCAGGACGATATTCAGCCCCAGCATTTT | CASSQDDIQPQHF
TRBD2 | NA | TRBJ2-7 | TRBV9 | TGTGCCAGCAGCTCGGGACTAGCGACCTACGAGCAGTACTTC | CASSSGLATYEQYF
TRBD1 | NA | TRBJ1-5 | TRBV6-4 | TGTGCCAGCAGTGAGGGACAGGGGGCGAATCAGCCCCAGCATTTT | CASSEGQGANQPQHF
NA | few | TRBJ1-2 | TRBV7-9 | TGTGCCAGCAGCTTAGCTCCGACCCCCTACTATGGCTACACCTTC | CASSLAPTPYYGYTF
TRBD1 | NA | TRBJ1-4 | TRBV7-8 | TGTGCCAGCACCGGTAAGGGACAGCGGACTGAAAAACTGTTTTTT | CASTGKGQRTEKLFF
TRBD1 | once | TRBJ2-2 | TRBV19 | TGTGCCACCACGGACAGGGGGCAAGGCACCGGGGAGCTGTTTTTT | CATTDRGQGTGELFF
NA | NA | TRBJ2-7 | TRBV5-1 | TGCGCCAGCAGCTTCGAAGGGAGCTCCTACGAGCAGTACTTC | CASSFEGSSYEQYF
NA | NA | TRBJ1-1 | TRBV20-1 | TGCAGTTTGACAGGGAACACTGAAGCTTTCTTT | CSLTGNTEAFF